This T cell receptor (beta chain) was sequenced in a study of T cells in Graves' hyperthyroidism and ophthalmopathy. Study overall: The authors collected peripheral blood at initial diagnosis, before any treatment. Study observations and caveats: Separation of ophthalmopathy from stable hyperthyroidism was achieved by a 13 V-J model.

On this clonotype itself: Its antigen is unidentified.

Subjects aged 18 to 65 presented with newly diagnosed hyperthyroidism of less than 2 months' duration. RNA transcripts provided the source from which TCR beta CDR3 regions were amplified. In the first-round RT-PCR of the TCR CDR3, the HTBI primer set was used. TCRdb independently ran MiXCR on the multiplex PCR reads; one entry per CDR3 protein. The table lists about 290,000 distinct CDR3 sequences, roughly 15% of them singletons. Trimming cost V 10 bases and J 0 bases; bases outside gene matches: 9. The CDR3 contains 16 residues. CDR1 SNHLY and CDR2 FYNNEI come from the germline V gene. The receptor's source is a woman in her forties or fifties with Graves' hyperthyroidism that later progressed to Graves' ophthalmopathy. The sequenced material came from blood. V usage is TRBV2 and J usage is TRBJ1-5, with TRBD1 identical over 10 bases. The CDR3 region has the DNA TGTGCCACTCGACAGGGGGCCTCAAATAGCAATCAGCCCCAGCATTTT. Protein: CATRQGASNSNQPQHF.